This is a list of T cell receptor beta chains from one sample in a study of CD8 T cells in ankylosing spondylitis. From the 5' RACE reads, TCRdb called clonotypes with MiXCR, one entry per CDR3 protein. The sample consists of 200,000 to 300,000 distinct CDR3 sequences, roughly a tenth of them appearing once. Sequences were obtained from blood, either unsorted or a sorted T cell fraction (not recorded which). These receptor sequences come from a male donor with ankylosing spondylitis or in good health (not recorded which). Each CDR3 is given with its conserved first and last residue. The D gene is left open where the match is weak. The size field reads once, few, many or a size class.

size | J | D | V | CDR3 | DNA
many | TRBJ1-1 | NA | TRBV5-1 | CASSAGRDFLTTNTEAFF | TGCGCCAGCAGCGCGGGACGGGACTTCCTTACTACGAACACTGAAGCTTTCTTT
many | TRBJ2-7 | NA | TRBV20-1 | CSARGALASNEQYF | TGCAGTGCTAGGGGGGCCCTGGCGAGCAACGAGCAGTACTTC
many | TRBJ2-5 | TRBD2 | TRBV5-5 | CASSLGLAGEETQYF | TGTGCCAGCAGCCTCGGACTAGCGGGGGAAGAGACCCAGTACTTC
many | TRBJ2-3 | NA | TRBV5-1 | CASRFEDTQYF | TGCGCCAGCAGGTTTGAAGATACGCAGTATTTT
few | TRBJ1-2 | TRBD1 | TRBV6-1 | CASSIQGARDGYTF | TGTGCCAGCAGCATACAGGGGGCGCGTGACGGCTACACCTTC
many | TRBJ1-4 | NA | TRBV12-3/TRBV12-4 | CASSFKGGEKLFF | TGTGCCAGCAGTTTTAAGGGAGGGGAAAAACTGTTTTTT
few | TRBJ2-7 | TRBD1 | TRBV25-1 | CASRGDSGSYEQYF | TGTGCCAGCAGGGGGGACAGTGGCTCCTACGAGCAGTACTTC
few | TRBJ2-5 | TRBD2 | TRBV7-2 | CASSVAGGSETQYF | TGTGCCAGCAGCGTCGCGGGGGGTAGCGAGACCCAGTACTTC
many | TRBJ2-3 | NA | TRBV9 | CASSVDVSTDTQYF | TGTGCCAGCAGCGTAGATGTAAGCACAGATACGCAGTATTTT
many | TRBJ1-1 | NA | TRBV20-1 | CSASRGSVMNTEAFF | TGCAGTGCTAGTCGGGGCTCAGTGATGAACACTGAAGCTTTCTTT